These 25 T cell receptor beta chains came from one sample sequenced in a study of blood T cell repertoires in COVID-19. The method was immunoSEQ multiplex PCR; TCRdb's version includes in-frame clones alone and lacks a portion of them. Here the sample spans about 230,000 clones, about 80% being singletons. Sample: peripheral blood. The receptors originated from a woman aged 45-65 years with acute or convalescent COVID-19.

In this sample, this clone turned up a few times. The rearrangement joins TRBV4-1 to TRBJ1-4; TRBD1 agrees at 7 bases. From germline, CDR1 is MGHRA and CDR2 YSYEKL. The CDR3 runs 19 residues. The trim removed 2 bases at V and 0 bases at J, leaving 12 bases unmatched. The CDR3 sequence: CASSQLGTAQLATNEKLFF. CDR3 in DNA: TGCGCCAGCAGCCAATTGGGGACAGCACAGCTTGCAACTAATGAAAAACTGTTTTTT.

This clone has just one count. The CDR3 coding sequence is TGCGCCAGCAGAACCACAGCGGGCAACACTGAAGCTTTCTTT. Encoded protein: CASRTTAGNTEAFF. This chain links TRBV5-1 with TRBJ1-1; D remains ambiguous. V lost 5 bases to trimming and J lost 2 bases, with 13 bases between them. CDR3 length: 14 amino acids. Looked up from germline, CDR1 is SGHRS and CDR2 is YFSETQ.

V and J are TRBV9 and TRBJ2-7; D gene ambiguous. The CDR3 runs 10 residues. The V gene lost 4 bases and the J gene lost 3 bases, with 2 bases spanning the gap. Looked up from germline, CDR1 is SGDLS and CDR2 is YYNGEE. In nucleotides, the CDR3 is TGTGCCAGCAGCTACTACGAGCAGTACTTC. Protein product: CASSYYEQYF.

Comments on this clone: This sample includes further DNA sequences coding for the same CDR3. The rearrangement uses TRBV3-1 (or the pseudogene TRBV3-2) and TRBJ1-4; 8 bases are a match to TRBD1. Germline CDR1 reads LGHDT; CDR2 reads YNNKEL (reference sequence). This CDR3 contains 14 residues. The V gene end was trimmed by 4 bases and the J gene end by 8 bases; junction bases not matched to a gene: 6. CDR3 in DNA: TGTGCCAGCAGCCCCCAGGGGGCCGGGGAAAAACTGTTTTTT. It is translated as CASSPQGAGEKLFF.

The rearrangement joins TRBV10-3 to TRBJ2-7, with 13 bases fitting TRBD2. Germline CDR1 reads ENHRY; CDR2 reads SYGVKD. CDR3 length equals 13 residues. J gave up 9 bases and V 3 bases, and 2 bases lay outside the gene matches. CDR3 amino acids: CAISDRTSGGQYF. The CDR3 DNA sequence: TGTGCCATCAGTGACAGGACTAGCGGGGGGCAGTACTTC.

A remark on this clone: This CDR3 is also generated by other DNA sequences in the sample. The chain recombines TRBV2 with TRBJ2-7, with 7 nucleotides matching TRBD1. The CDR3 runs to 12 residues. V dropped 4 bases and J dropped 4; count of bases not matched to a gene: 1. Germline V CDR1 and CDR2: SNHLY, FYNNEI. DNA for the CDR3: TGTGCCAGCAGTGCACAGGGGTACGAGCAGTACTTC. As protein: CASSAQGYEQYF.

The chain joins TRBV29-1 to TRBJ2-7, with 9 positions matching TRBD2. The CDR3 is 14 amino acids. V was clipped by 0 bases and J by 5 bases; unmatched bases: 5. Germline V gene lookup returns CDR1 SQVTM and CDR2 ANQGSEA. Here the CDR3 DNA reads TGCAGCGTTGAAGATGGCGGGAGGGCCGACGAGCAGTACTTC. This translates into CSVEDGGRADEQYF.

In its sample, this clone was seen once. The chain recombines TRBV18 with TRBJ1-1; D might be TRBD1 (6 bases). CDR1 is KGHSH, CDR2 LQKENI, per germline. The CDR3 spans 18 residues. Trimming took off 1 base at V and 1 base at J, with 19 bases between the two ends. The CDR3 bases are TGTGCCAGCTCACCACTACGGTTACAGGGTCAGGGGAACACTGAAGCTTTCTTT. Translated, it gives CASSPLRLQGQGNTEAFF.

The chain carries TRBV27 and TRBJ2-6; D is ambiguous. CDR1 and CDR2 (germline): MNHEY, SMNVEV (reference sequence). Trimming removed 0 bases at V and 2 bases at J, with 8 bases between. CDR3 length equals 16 residues. The CDR3 is CASSLSPRAGANVLTF. The CDR3 DNA follows: TGTGCCAGCAGTTTATCCCCACGGGCTGGGGCCAACGTCCTGACTTTC.

The chain recombines TRBV18 with TRBJ1-2, with 7 bases that match TRBD1. CDR1 is KGHSH, CDR2 LQKENI, per germline. V dropped 6 bases and J dropped 3; count of bases not matched to a gene: 4. CDR3 length: 13 amino acids. The CDR3 is CASSIDRDYGYTF. DNA for the CDR3: TGTGCCAGCTCGATCGACAGGGACTATGGCTACACCTTC.

V and J are TRBV2 and TRBJ1-5; weak D call: TRBD1 (6 bases). Germline V CDR1 and CDR2: SNHLY, FYNNEI. The CDR3 extends over 15 amino acids. With 5 bases removed from V and 2 bases from J, the gap between germline ends came to 13 bases. The CDR3 reads CASSSTGIGNQPQHF. CDR3 sequence (DNA): TGTGCCAGCAGTTCGACAGGTATTGGCAATCAGCCCCAGCATTTT. Supplemented by reference TRBV2 and TRBJ1-5, the full variable domain reads EPEVTQTPSHQVTQMGQEVILRCVPISNHLYFYWYRQILGQKVEFLVSFYNNEISEKSEIFDDQFSVERPDGSNFTLKIRSTKLEDSAMYFCASSSTGIGNQPQHFGDGTRLSIL.

This clone was recorded once. The gene calls are TRBV11-2 and TRBJ1-3, with TRBD1 matching over 8 bases. This CDR3 contains 14 residues. Germline assignment: CDR1 SGHAT and CDR2 FQNNGV. The junction had 9 bases not matched to a gene; V was cut back by 10 bases and J by 4 bases. The chain's CDR3 is CANTGQGPGNTIYF. Here the CDR3 DNA reads TGTGCCAACACAGGACAGGGTCCAGGAAACACCATATATTTT.

V usage is TRBV5-1 and J usage is TRBJ2-3; 7 bases are a match to TRBD2. The J segment lost 1 base and the V segment lost 0 bases, leaving 2 bases of the junction unmatched. Looked up from germline, CDR1 is SGHRS and CDR2 is YFSETQ. CDR3 length: 15 amino acids. The CDR3 sequence is CASSLERGGTDTQYF. CDR3 DNA sequence: TGCGCCAGCAGCTTGGAGCGGGGCGGCACAGATACGCAGTATTTT.

The chain couples TRBV30 to TRBJ1-1; D is perhaps TRBD1 (5 bases). The V end lost 4 bases, the J end lost 3 bases, and 12 bases lay between the germline ends. The CDR3 loop spans 13 amino acids. From germline, CDR1 is GTSNPN and CDR2 SVGIG (reference sequence). CDR3 DNA sequence: TGTGCCTGGAAGCCCTGGGGGGACACTGAAGCTTTCTTT. Amino acids: CAWKPWGDTEAFF.

The chain links TRBV7-9 to TRBJ1-2; D is undetermined. From germline, CDR1 is SEHNR and CDR2 FQNEAQ (reference sequence). CDR3 length: 16 residues. V lost 0 bases and J lost 3, with 14 bases in between. The CDR3 is CASSLAEPVIHYGYTF. CDR3 DNA sequence: TGTGCCAGCAGCTTAGCGGAGCCAGTAATCCACTATGGCTACACCTTC. Supplemented by reference TRBV7-9 and TRBJ1-2, the full variable domain reads DTGVSQNPRHKITKRGQNVTFRCDPISEHNRLYWYRQTLGQGPEFLTYFQNEAQLEKSRLLSDRFSAERPKGSFSTLEIQRTEQGDSAMYLCASSLAEPVIHYGYTFGSGTRLTVV.

This clone was detected only once. The chain uses TRBV7-2 and TRBJ2-7; the D is unclear. Germline loops: CDR1 SGHTA, CDR2 FQGNSA. Trimming took 2 bases from V and 2 from J, leaving 10 bases between them. The CDR3 sequence is 14 residues long. As DNA, the CDR3 is TGTGCCAGCAGCTTAATAGCCGGAACCTACGAGCAGTACTTC. This sequence encodes CASSLIAGTYEQYF.

The rearrangement links TRBV28 to TRBJ2-5, with a possible D match to TRBD2 (6 bases). Germline values: CDR1 MDHEN, CDR2 SYDVKM. The CDR3 covers 14 residues. V dropped 7 bases and J dropped 4 bases, with 16 bases sitting between them. CDR3 DNA: TGTGCCAGCAAACTGGAGGAGCGGGCAGAGACCCAGTACTTC. As protein: CASKLEERAETQYF. Full variable domain (missing parts from reference TRBV28 and TRBJ2-5): DVKVTQSSRYLVKRTGEKVFLECVQDMDHENMFWYRQDPGLGLRLIYFSYDVKMKEKGDIPEGYSVSREKKERFSLILESASTNQTSMYLCASKLEERAETQYFGPGTRLLVL.

V gene TRBV18 combines with J gene TRBJ1-6; D call uncertain. Trimming cost V 2 bases and J 16 bases, with 15 bases left between them. The CDR3 is 13 residues long. Germline loops: CDR1 KGHSH, CDR2 LQKENI. Here the CDR3 reads CASSPTEPLALHF. The DNA for the CDR3 is TGTGCCAGCTCACCAACGGAGCCCCTAGCTCTCCACTTT.

The V and J genes are TRBV7-2 and TRBJ2-1; the D gene is possibly TRBD1 (5 bases). The V and J ends lost 2 bases and 6 bases respectively, with 11 bases between them. Germline V lookup: CDR1 SGHTA, CDR2 FQGNSA. CDR3 length: 14 residues. The CDR3, as DNA: TGTGCCAGCAGCTTAACCCGTGGGGCCAATGAGCAGTTCTTC. This encodes CASSLTRGANEQFF.

This clone occurred a few times. The identical CDR3 is also encoded by other nucleotide sequences in the sample. The CDR3 nucleotides read TGTGCCAGCAGTGACTCCAGCTCTGGGGCCAACGTCCTGACTTTC. Protein: CASSDSSSGANVLTF. The rearrangement joins TRBV6-4 to TRBJ2-6; D remains ambiguous. V lost 0 bases and J 0 bases, leaving 3 bases between the germline ends. The CDR3 runs 15 residues. CDR1 is MRHNA and CDR2 is SNTAGT in the germline V gene.

This clone was detected only once. This chain connects TRBV4-3 to TRBJ2-3; 12 positions agree with TRBD2. With 0 bases clipped from V and 3 bases from J, the junction kept 10 bases outside the gene matches. The CDR3 loop spans 19 amino acids. Germline assignment: CDR1 LGHNA and CDR2 YSLEER. CDR3 sequence: CASSQDNWSSGGATDTQYF. Here the CDR3 DNA reads TGCGCCAGCAGCCAAGATAATTGGTCTAGCGGGGGGGCAACAGATACGCAGTATTTT.

This clone was recorded once. This chain links TRBV5-5 with TRBJ1-5; the D is unclear. This CDR3 comprises 17 residues. Germline CDR1 reads SGHKS; CDR2 reads YYEKEE (reference sequence). V gave up 1 base and J gave up 1 base, with 15 bases separating them. CDR3 DNA sequence: TGTGCCAGCAGCTTGTTCTTCTCGGAGGGAAGCAATCAGCCCCAGCATTTT. Its translation: CASSLFFSEGSNQPQHF.

The V call is TRBV11-2, the J call TRBJ1-1; D is unresolved. In germline, CDR1 is SGHAT, CDR2 FQNNGV. The CDR3 consists of 13 residues. V was clipped by 1 base and J by 1 base, with 4 bases between them. The DNA of the CDR3 is TGTGCCAGCAGCTTAGTCAAGAACACTGAAGCTTTCTTT. This encodes CASSLVKNTEAFF.

The genes are TRBV11-2 and TRBJ2-1; 9 nucleotides agree with TRBD1. With 5 bases clipped from V and 0 bases from J, the junction kept 5 bases outside the gene matches. Germline loops: CDR1 SGHAT, CDR2 FQNNGV. The CDR3 runs 16 residues. In DNA form, the CDR3 reads TGTGCCAGCAGCACCCGACAGGGGGGCTCCTACAATGAGCAGTTCTTC. It is translated as CASSTRQGGSYNEQFF.

In nucleotides, the CDR3 is TGTGCCAGCAGCCCAAAGGACAGGGGGTATTACGAGCAGTACTTC. This translates into CASSPKDRGYYEQYF. The chain links TRBV9 to TRBJ2-5, with TRBD1 identical over 10 bases. Judging by the DNA end, TRBJ2-7 fits better; the J call may be wrong. CDR1 is SGDLS and CDR2 is YYNGEE in the germline V gene. This CDR3 has 15 amino acids.